This passage covers 5 T cell receptor beta chains from one sample sequenced in a study of shared clonotypes between healthy human individuals. Using immunoSEQ multiplex PCR, the repertoire was profiled, and TCRdb retains in-frame clones only, with some absent. The sample lists some 900,000 clones, approximately 80% seen once, with about 1.5% in the top ten. The sequenced sample was memory CD4+ T cells sorted from blood. The subset denotes: CD45RA-negative fraction. The receptors derive from a man aged 18 to 29 in good health.

V and J are TRBV2 and TRBJ1-5, with D tentatively TRBD1 (6 bases). The CDR3 spans 14 residues. Germline loops: CDR1 SNHLY, CDR2 FYNNEI. Deletions cut 6 bases from V and 4 bases from J, with 13 bases between. The CDR3 DNA reads TGTGCCAGCAGGGGGGGCAGGGCTAATCAGCCCCAGCATTTT. It translates to CASRGGRANQPQHF.

This CDR3 is CASSQTGQGNYGYTF. Here the CDR3 DNA reads TGTGCCAGCAGTCAAACGGGACAGGGGAACTATGGCTACACCTTC. The chain links TRBV2 to TRBJ1-2; 10 positions match TRBD1. V trimming: 5 bases; J trimming: 2 bases; junction bases outside the gene matches: 5. The CDR3 consists of 15 residues. The germline CDR1 and CDR2 sequences are SNHLY and FYNNEI.

This sequence joins TRBV13 and TRBJ1-6, with TRBD1 matching over 10 bases. Germline CDR1 and CDR2: PRHDT and FYEKMQ (reference sequence). The CDR3 loop spans 14 amino acids. The trim removed 2 bases at V and 9 bases at J, leaving 1 base unmatched. CDR3 coding DNA: TGTGCCAGCAGCTTAAGGGACAGGGGTTCACCCCTCCACTTT. Translated, it gives CASSLRDRGSPLHF.

CDR3 in DNA: TGTGCCAGCAGTATGGACAGGGCTGCTGGAAACACCATATATTTT. This sequence encodes CASSMDRAAGNTIYF. This chain joins TRBV6-1 and TRBJ1-3; 8 bases are shared with TRBD1. CDR1 is MNHNS, CDR2 SASEGT, per germline. CDR3 length: 15 amino acids. Germline trimming cut 5 bases from V and 2 bases from J; bases unmatched to any gene: 5.

Comments on this clone: This same CDR3 is encoded by further DNA sequences in the sample. J is TRBJ1-3 and V is TRBV19; D perhaps matches TRBD1 (5 bases). The CDR3 is 14 amino acids. V was pared by 3 bases and J by 3 bases, with 9 bases between. Germline CDR1 reads LNHDA; CDR2 reads SQIVND (reference sequence). The CDR3 loop is CASSIGTDGNTIYF. The DNA of the CDR3 is TGTGCCAGTAGTATCGGGACCGATGGAAACACCATATATTTT.